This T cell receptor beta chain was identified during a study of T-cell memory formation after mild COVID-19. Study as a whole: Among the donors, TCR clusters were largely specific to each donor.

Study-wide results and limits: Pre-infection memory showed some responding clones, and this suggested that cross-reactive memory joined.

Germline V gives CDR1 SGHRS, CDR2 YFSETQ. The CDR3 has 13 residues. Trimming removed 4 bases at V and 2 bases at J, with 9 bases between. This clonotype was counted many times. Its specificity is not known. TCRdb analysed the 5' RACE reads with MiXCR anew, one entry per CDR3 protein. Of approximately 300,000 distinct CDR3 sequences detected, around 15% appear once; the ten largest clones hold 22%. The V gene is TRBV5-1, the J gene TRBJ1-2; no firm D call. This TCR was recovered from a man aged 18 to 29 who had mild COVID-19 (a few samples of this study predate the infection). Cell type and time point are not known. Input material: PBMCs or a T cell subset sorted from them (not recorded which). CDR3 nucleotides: TGCGCCAGCAGCCCCCCAGGCAACTATGGCTACACCTTC. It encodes CASSPPGNYGYTF.